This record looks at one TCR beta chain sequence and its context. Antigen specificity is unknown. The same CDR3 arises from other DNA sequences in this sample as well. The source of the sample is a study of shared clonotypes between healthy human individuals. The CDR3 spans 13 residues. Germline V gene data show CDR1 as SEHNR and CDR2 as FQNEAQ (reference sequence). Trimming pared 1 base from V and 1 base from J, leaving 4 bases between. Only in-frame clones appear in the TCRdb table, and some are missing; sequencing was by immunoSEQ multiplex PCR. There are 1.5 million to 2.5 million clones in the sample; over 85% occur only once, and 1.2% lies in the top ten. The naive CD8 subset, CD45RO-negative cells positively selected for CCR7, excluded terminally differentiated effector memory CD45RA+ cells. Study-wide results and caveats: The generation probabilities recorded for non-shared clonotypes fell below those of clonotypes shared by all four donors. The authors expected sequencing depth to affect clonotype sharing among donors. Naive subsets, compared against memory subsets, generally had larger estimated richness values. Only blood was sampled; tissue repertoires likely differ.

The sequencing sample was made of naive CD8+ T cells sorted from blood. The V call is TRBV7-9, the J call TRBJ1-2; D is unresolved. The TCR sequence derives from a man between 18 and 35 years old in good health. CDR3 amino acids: CASSLGLNYGYTF. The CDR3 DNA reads TGTGCCAGCAGCTTAGGGCTTAACTATGGCTACACCTTC.